These 8 T cell receptor beta chains were sequenced from one sample in a study of blood T cell repertoires in COVID-19. Sequencing used immunoSEQ multiplex PCR; TCRdb keeps in-frame clones, though not all of them. The table shows under 250,000 clones, with 80% to 85% occurring only once. The sample was peripheral blood. These TCRs come from a man in his fifties or sixties with active or convalescent COVID-19.

The chain combines TRBV7-2 with TRBJ1-2, with 9 bases fitting TRBD1. CDR1 is SGHTA and CDR2 is FQGNSA in the germline V gene. This CDR3 is 13 amino acids long. V lost 4 bases and J lost 8; bases outside the gene matches: 5. The CDR3 loop is CASSSQGARGYTF. In DNA form, the CDR3 reads TGTGCCAGCAGCTCACAGGGGGCGCGGGGCTACACCTTC.

As regards this clone: This same CDR3 is encoded by further DNA sequences in the sample. This sequence joins TRBV30 and TRBJ1-6; 8 nucleotides line up with TRBD1. Germline V lookup: CDR1 GTSNPN, CDR2 SVGIG (reference sequence). Trimming took 1 base from V and 5 from J; bases not matched to a gene: 1. The CDR3 spans 14 residues. The CDR3 bases are TGTGCCTGGAGTGCGGGACAGGATAATTCACCCCTCCACTTT. Translated: CAWSAGQDNSPLHF.

The chain recombines TRBV7-9 with TRBJ2-3; a weak D match, TRBD2 (7 bases). The CDR3 length is 13 residues. V gave up 5 bases and J gave up 6 bases, with 12 bases separating them. The germline gives CDR1 SEHNR, CDR2 FQNEAQ (reference sequence). CDR3 amino acids: CASSTGGADTQYF. The CDR3 nucleotides are TGTGCCAGCAGCACTGGGGGGGCCGATACGCAGTATTTT.

The CDR3 DNA sequence: TGTGCCAGCAGCCCCAGAGCGGGGGGGCCAGGGAATGAGCAGTTCTTC. It yields the protein CASSPRAGGPGNEQFF. The J gene is TRBJ2-1, the V gene TRBV7-9; 10 bases are a match to TRBD2. The CDR3 length is 16 residues. CDR1 SEHNR and CDR2 FQNEAQ come from the germline V gene (reference sequence). V was pared by 5 bases and J by 7 bases, with 11 bases of the junction left unmatched.

V is TRBV5-1 and J is TRBJ2-2; D may be TRBD1 (5 bases). CDR3 length: 13 residues. Trimming removed 5 bases from V and 7 bases from J, with 12 bases in between. From germline, CDR1 is SGHRS and CDR2 YFSETQ. Here the CDR3 DNA reads TGCGCCAGCAGTGACAGTAATATCGGGGAGCTGTTTTTT. Translation: CASSDSNIGELFF.

The chain employs TRBV28 and TRBJ2-5, with 7 bases matching TRBD1. Germline V gives CDR1 MDHEN, CDR2 SYDVKM. The CDR3 is made up of 14 amino acids. Trimming took 5 bases from V and 5 from J; bases not matched to a gene: 8. Here the CDR3 DNA reads TGTGCCAGCAGTCCACCGACAGGGCTGGAGACCCAGTACTTC. Protein product: CASSPPTGLETQYF.

The chain recombines TRBV4-2 with TRBJ1-4; tentative D call: TRBD1 (5 bases). The V end lost 1 base, the J end lost 6 bases, and 12 bases lay between the germline ends. CDR3 length equals 15 residues. Per the germline V gene, CDR1 is LGHNA and CDR2 is YNFKEQ. The DNA for the CDR3 is TGTGCCAGCAGCCAAGCTAGGGGTGACGATGAAAAACTGTTTTTT. Its translation is CASSQARGDDEKLFF.

The chain is built from TRBV15 and TRBJ1-2; D not resolved. Per the germline V gene, CDR1 is LNHNV and CDR2 is YYDKDF (reference sequence). Trimming removed 0 bases at V and 6 bases at J, with 14 bases between. This CDR3 is built from 15 residues. CDR3 residues: CATSRDRGSLNGYTF. CDR3 nucleotide sequence: TGTGCCACCAGCAGAGATCGAGGCAGTCTTAATGGCTACACCTTC.